What follows is one TCR beta chain and its context. This sample was taken from a study of control samples from healthy donors and cancer patients. Data came from immunoSEQ multiplex PCR; TCRdb stores just in-frame clones and leaves some out. Among over 200,000 clones, about four fifths were seen once, and the ten largest hold approximately 12%. Germline CDR1 LNHDA, CDR2 SQIVND (reference sequence). Trimming took 5 bases from V and 5 from J; bases not matched to a gene: 10. This CDR3 is 15 amino acids long. Sequencing used PBMCs. The source of this sequence is a woman in her sixties with lung cancer. J is TRBJ2-7 and V is TRBV19; 9 positions match TRBD1. For the CDR3, the DNA is TGTGCCAGTAGTCGGTCCGGGACAGGGAGCCACGAGCAGTACTTC. It translates to CASSRSGTGSHEQYF.